What follows are 5 T cell receptor beta chains derived from one specimen sequenced in a study of blood T cells in healthy people across ages. Together with a sample-barcoded 5' primer, a J-beta primer mix was included in a second PCR lasting about 7 to 12 cycles. TCRdb used MiXCR to reprocess the 5' RACE reads, holding one entry per CDR3 protein. This sample has about 1.7 million distinct CDR3 sequences; roughly 27% occur once, and the top ten carry about 8%. Material: blood. The receptors come from a woman between 25 and 40 years old in good health.

This clonotype appeared a few times. The chain has TRBV7-9 and TRBJ2-7; the D is unclear. Germline lookup yields CDR1 SEHNR and CDR2 FQNEAQ (reference sequence). The length of the CDR3 is 12 residues. Between the trimmed V and J ends, which lost 8 bases and 6 bases, there was a span of 14 bases. DNA for the CDR3: TGTGCCAGCGCAGATGGCCGTATCGAGCAGTACTTC. Protein sequence: CASADGRIEQYF.

The V gene is TRBV11-2, the J gene TRBJ2-3, with 10 bases aligning to TRBD2. The CDR3 contains 16 residues. The germline V gene has CDR1 SGHAT and CDR2 FQNNGV. The V segment lost 2 bases and the J segment 4 bases; nucleotides outside the gene matches: 6. The chain's CDR3 is CASSLPGAGGADTQYF. The CDR3 DNA reads TGTGCCAGCAGCTTACCGGGAGCGGGAGGGGCAGATACGCAGTATTTT.

This clonotype was seen a handful of times. The chain has TRBV6-5 and TRBJ2-5, with 7 nucleotides matching TRBD2. This CDR3 spans 14 amino acids. Germline V CDR1 and CDR2: MNHEY, SVGAGI. V was pared by 6 bases and J by 5 bases, with 9 bases of the junction left unmatched. The CDR3: CASRRLATLETQYF. In DNA form, the CDR3 reads TGTGCCAGCAGGCGACTAGCTACACTGGAGACCCAGTACTTC.

This sequence joins TRBV7-9 and TRBJ1-3; D is uncertain. Per the germline V gene, CDR1 is SEHNR and CDR2 is FQNEAQ (reference sequence). Trimming shortened V by 3 bases and J by 0 bases, and 12 bases separated the two germline ends. The CDR3 contains 16 residues. CDR3 region: CASSLGQPNSGNTIYF. CDR3 in DNA: TGTGCCAGCAGCTTGGGTCAGCCGAACTCTGGAAACACCATATATTTT.

The chain combines TRBV13 with TRBJ2-5, with D perhaps matching TRBD2 (7 bases). V was trimmed by 1 base and J by 3 bases, leaving 12 bases between them. The CDR3 sequence is 15 residues long. Germline assignment: CDR1 PRHDT and CDR2 FYEKMQ (reference sequence). CDR3 DNA sequence: TGTGCCAGCAGCTTAGAGGCGGGGGCTAAAGAGACCCAGTACTTC. This gives the protein CASSLEAGAKETQYF. The variable domain in full, completed from reference TRBV13 and TRBJ2-5, reads AAGVIQSPRHLIKEKRETATLKCYPIPRHDTVYWYQQGPGQDPQFLISFYEKMQSDKGSIPDRFSAQQFSDYHSELNMSSLELGDSALYFCASSLEAGAKETQYFGPGTRLLVL.